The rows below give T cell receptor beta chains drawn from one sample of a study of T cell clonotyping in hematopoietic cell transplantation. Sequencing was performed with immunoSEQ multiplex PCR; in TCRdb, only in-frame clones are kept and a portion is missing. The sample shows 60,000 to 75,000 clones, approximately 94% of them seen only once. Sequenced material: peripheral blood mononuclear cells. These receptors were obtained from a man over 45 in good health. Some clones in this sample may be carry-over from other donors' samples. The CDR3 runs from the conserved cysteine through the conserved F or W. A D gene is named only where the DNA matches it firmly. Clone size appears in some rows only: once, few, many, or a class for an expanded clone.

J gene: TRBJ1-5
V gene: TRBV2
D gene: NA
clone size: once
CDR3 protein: CASSWRPQSNQPQHF
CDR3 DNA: TGTGCCAGCAGTTGGCGACCCCAGAGCAATCAGCCCCAGCATTTT

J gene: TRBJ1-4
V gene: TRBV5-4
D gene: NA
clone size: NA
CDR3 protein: CASSLPGQTNEKLFF
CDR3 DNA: TGTGCCAGCAGCTTACCGGGACAAACTAATGAAAAACTGTTTTTT

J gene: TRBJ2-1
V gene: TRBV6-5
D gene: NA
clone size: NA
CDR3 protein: CASSYRTGNEQFF
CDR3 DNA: TGTGCCAGCAGTTACCGGACGGGAAATGAGCAGTTCTTC

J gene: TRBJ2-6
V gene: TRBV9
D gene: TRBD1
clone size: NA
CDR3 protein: CASSPTGAGANVLTF
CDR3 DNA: TGTGCCAGCAGCCCCACAGGGGCTGGGGCCAACGTCCTGACTTTC

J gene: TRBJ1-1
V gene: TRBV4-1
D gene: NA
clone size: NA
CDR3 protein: CASSRGASTEAFF
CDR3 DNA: TGCGCCAGCAGCCGTGGGGCCTCCACTGAAGCTTTCTTT

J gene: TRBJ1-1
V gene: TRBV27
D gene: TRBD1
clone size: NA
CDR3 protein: CASSPRTGFNTEAFF
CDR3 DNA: TGTGCCAGCAGTCCGCGGACAGGCTTCAACACTGAAGCTTTCTTT

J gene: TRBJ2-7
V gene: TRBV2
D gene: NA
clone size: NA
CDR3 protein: CASSEEGVGYEQYF
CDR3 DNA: TGTGCCAGCAGTGAAGAGGGCGTCGGCTACGAGCAGTACTTC

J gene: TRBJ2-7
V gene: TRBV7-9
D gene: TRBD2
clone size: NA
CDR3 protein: CASSTSSGSISYEQYF
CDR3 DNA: TGTGCCAGCAGCACTTCTAGCGGGAGTATTTCCTACGAGCAGTACTTC

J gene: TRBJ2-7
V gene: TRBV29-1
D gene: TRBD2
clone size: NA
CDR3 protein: CSVATGTRMNEQYF
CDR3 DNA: TGCAGCGTAGCTACAGGGACTAGGATGAACGAGCAGTACTTC

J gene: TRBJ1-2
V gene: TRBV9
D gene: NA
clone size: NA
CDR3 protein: CASSERGASYGYTF
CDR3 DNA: TGTGCCAGCAGCGAGCGGGGGGCTAGCTATGGCTACACCTTC

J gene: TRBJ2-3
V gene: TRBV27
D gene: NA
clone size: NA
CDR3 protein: CASSPPGYTQYF
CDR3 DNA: TGTGCCAGCAGTCCGCCGGGGTATACGCAGTATTTT

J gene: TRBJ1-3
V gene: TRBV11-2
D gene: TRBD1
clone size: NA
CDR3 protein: CASSLGTTGFTGNTIYF
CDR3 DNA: TGTGCCAGCAGCTTAGGGACGACAGGGTTTACCGGAAACACCATATATTTT

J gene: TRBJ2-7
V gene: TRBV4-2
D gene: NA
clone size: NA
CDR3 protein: CASSQDRDIVNEQYF
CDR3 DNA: TGTGCCAGCAGCCAAGACCGGGACATAGTCAACGAGCAGTACTTC

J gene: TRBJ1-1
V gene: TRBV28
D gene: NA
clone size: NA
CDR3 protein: CASSLSAGLLAFF
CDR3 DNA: TGTGCCAGCAGTTTATCTGCAGGGTTATTGGCTTTCTTT

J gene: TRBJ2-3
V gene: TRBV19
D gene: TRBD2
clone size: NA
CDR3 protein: CASSIESGGTDTQYF
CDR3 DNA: TGTGCCAGTAGTATAGAAAGCGGGGGCACAGATACGCAGTATTTT

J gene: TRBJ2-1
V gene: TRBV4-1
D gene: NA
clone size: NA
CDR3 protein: CASSQGSENHEQFF
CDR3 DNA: TGCGCCAGCAGCCAAGGATCGGAAAACCATGAGCAGTTCTTC

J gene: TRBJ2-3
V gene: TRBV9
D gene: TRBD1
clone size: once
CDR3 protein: CASSVAGTGGVDTQYF
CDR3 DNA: TGTGCCAGCAGCGTAGCCGGGACAGGGGGCGTAGATACGCAGTATTTT

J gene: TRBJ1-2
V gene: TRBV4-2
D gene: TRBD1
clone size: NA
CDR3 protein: CASSQVLAGGASYGYTF
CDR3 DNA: TGTGCCAGCAGCCAAGTTTTAGCAGGGGGCGCGTCTTATGGCTACACCTTC

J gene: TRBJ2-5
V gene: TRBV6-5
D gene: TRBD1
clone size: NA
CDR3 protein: CASSQSGTVQETQYF
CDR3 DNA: TGTGCCAGCAGCCAATCCGGGACAGTTCAAGAGACCCAGTACTTC

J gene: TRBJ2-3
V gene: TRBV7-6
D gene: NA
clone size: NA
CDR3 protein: CASSLADGYTDTQYF
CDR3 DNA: TGTGCCAGCAGCTTAGCGGACGGATACACAGATACGCAGTATTTT

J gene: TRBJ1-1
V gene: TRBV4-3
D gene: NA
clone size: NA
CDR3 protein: CASSQGAPMNTEAFF
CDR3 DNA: TGCGCCAGCAGCCAAGGGGCACCCATGAACACTGAAGCTTTCTTT

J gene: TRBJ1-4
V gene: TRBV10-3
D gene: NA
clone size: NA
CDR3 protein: CAISAQVSNEKLFF
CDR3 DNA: TGTGCCATCAGTGCACAAGTTTCTAATGAAAAACTGTTTTTT

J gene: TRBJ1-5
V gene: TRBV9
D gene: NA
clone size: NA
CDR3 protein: CASSVGDINQPQHF
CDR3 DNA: TGTGCCAGCAGCGTAGGGGACATAAATCAGCCCCAGCATTTT

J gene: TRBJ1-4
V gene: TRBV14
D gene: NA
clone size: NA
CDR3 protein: CASSQEEHSNEKLFF
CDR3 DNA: TGTGCCAGCAGCCAAGAAGAACATTCTAATGAAAAACTGTTTTTT

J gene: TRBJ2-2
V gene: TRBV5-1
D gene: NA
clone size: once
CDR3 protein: CASSFNGPTGELFF
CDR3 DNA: TGCGCCAGCAGCTTTAACGGGCCCACCGGGGAGCTGTTTTTT

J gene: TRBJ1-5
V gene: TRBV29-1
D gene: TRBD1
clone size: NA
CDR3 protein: CSVADRGNQPQHF
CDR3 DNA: TGCAGCGTTGCTGACAGGGGGAATCAGCCCCAGCATTTT

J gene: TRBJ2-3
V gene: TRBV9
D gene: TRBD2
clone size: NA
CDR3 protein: CASSVGTSGYTDTQYF
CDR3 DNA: TGTGCCAGCAGCGTAGGGACTAGCGGATACACAGATACGCAGTATTTT

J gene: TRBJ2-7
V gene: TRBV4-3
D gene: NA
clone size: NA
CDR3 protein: CASSHRQFSYEQYF
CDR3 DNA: TGCGCCAGCAGCCACAGACAGTTCTCCTACGAGCAGTACTTC

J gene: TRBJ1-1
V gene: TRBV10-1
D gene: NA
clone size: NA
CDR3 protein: CASTEIPMNTEAFF
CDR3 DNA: TGCGCCAGCACTGAGATACCTATGAACACTGAAGCTTTCTTT

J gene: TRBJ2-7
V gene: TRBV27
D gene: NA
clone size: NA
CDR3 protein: CASSLSGSRYEQYF
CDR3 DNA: TGTGCCAGCAGTTTATCGGGGTCAAGGTACGAGCAGTACTTC

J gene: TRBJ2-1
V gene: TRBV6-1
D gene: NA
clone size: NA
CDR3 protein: CASSVWGYNEQFF
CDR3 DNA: TGTGCCAGCAGTGTTTGGGGGTACAATGAGCAGTTCTTC

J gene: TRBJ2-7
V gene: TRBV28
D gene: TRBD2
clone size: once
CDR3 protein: CASSLLAGGHSDYEQYF
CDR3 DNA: TGTGCCAGCAGTTTGCTAGCGGGGGGACATAGCGACTACGAGCAGTACTTC

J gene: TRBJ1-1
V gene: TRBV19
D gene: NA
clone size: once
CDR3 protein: CASSPRQLKNTEAFF
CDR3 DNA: TGTGCCAGTAGTCCGAGACAGCTAAAGAACACTGAAGCTTTCTTT

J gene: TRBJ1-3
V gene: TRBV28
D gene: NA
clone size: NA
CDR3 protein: CASSLLPVTGNTIYF
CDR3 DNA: TGTGCCAGCAGTTTATTACCCGTAACTGGAAACACCATATATTTT

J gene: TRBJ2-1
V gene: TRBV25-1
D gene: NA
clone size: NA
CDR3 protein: CASSDGGLDYNEQFF
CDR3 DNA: TGTGCCAGCAGTGATGGAGGACTGGATTACAATGAGCAGTTCTTC

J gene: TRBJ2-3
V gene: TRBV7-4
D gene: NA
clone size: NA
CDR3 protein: CASSFGHADPTDTQYF
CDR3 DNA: TGTGCCAGCAGCTTTGGACACGCCGACCCCACAGATACGCAGTATTTT

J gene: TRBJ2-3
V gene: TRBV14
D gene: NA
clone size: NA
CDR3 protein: CASSPDYGTGDTQYF
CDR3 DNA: TGTGCCAGCAGCCCCGACTACGGAACGGGGGATACGCAGTATTTT

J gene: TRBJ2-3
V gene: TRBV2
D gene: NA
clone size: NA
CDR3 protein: CASSRDLDTDTQYF
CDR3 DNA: TGTGCCAGCTCGCGGGACTTAGACACAGATACGCAGTATTTT

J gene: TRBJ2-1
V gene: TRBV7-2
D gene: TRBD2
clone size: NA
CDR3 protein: CASSLEASGGAKKFF
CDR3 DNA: TGTGCCAGCAGCTTAGAAGCTAGCGGGGGGGCCAAAAAGTTCTTC

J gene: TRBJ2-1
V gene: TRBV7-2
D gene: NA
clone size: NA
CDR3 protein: CASTRLPGSHNEQFF
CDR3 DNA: TGTGCCAGCACCCGCTTGCCGGGCTCCCACAATGAGCAGTTCTTC

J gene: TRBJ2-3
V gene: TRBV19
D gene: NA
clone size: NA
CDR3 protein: CASSIRKGEDTQYF
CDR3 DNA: TGTGCCAGTAGTATCCGAAAGGGGGAAGATACGCAGTATTTT

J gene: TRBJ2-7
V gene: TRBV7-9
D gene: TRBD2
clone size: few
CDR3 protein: CASSLVGGAYEQYF
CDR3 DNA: TGTGCCAGCAGCTTAGTCGGGGGGGCCTACGAGCAGTACTTC

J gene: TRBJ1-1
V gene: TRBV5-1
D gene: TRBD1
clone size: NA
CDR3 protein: CASSFTGQEAFF
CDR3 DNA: TGCGCCAGCAGCTTTACGGGACAGGAAGCTTTCTTT

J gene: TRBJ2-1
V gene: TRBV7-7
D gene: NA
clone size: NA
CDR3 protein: CASSSGFNEQFF
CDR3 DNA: TGTGCCAGCAGTTCAGGGTTCAATGAGCAGTTCTTC

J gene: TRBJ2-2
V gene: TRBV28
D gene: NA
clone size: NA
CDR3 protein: CASRVMGSVTGELFF
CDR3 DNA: TGTGCCAGCAGAGTCATGGGCAGCGTCACCGGGGAGCTGTTTTTT

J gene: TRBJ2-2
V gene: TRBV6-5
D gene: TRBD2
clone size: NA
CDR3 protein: CASSYSISGGDRELFF
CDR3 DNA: TGTGCCAGCAGTTACTCGATCAGTGGGGGGGACCGGGAGCTGTTTTTT

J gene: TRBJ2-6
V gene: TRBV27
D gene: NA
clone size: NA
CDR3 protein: CASSLSTGANVLTF
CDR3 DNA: TGTGCCAGCAGTTTATCTACTGGGGCCAACGTCCTGACTTTC

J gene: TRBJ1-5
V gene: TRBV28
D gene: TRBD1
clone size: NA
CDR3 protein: CASSTGQGKDQPQHF
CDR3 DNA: TGTGCCAGCAGTACCGGACAGGGTAAAGATCAGCCCCAGCATTTT

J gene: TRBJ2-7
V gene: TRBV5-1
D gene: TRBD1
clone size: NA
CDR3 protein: CASSFDRGSSYEQYF
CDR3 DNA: TGCGCCAGCAGCTTTGACAGGGGAAGCTCCTACGAGCAGTACTTC

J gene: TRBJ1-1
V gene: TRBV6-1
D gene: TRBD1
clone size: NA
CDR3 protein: CASAGQGREAFF
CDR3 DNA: TGTGCCAGCGCGGGACAGGGCCGTGAAGCTTTCTTT

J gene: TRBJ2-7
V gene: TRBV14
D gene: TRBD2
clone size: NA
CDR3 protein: CASSQLAGIGDEQYF
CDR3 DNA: TGTGCCAGCAGCCAACTAGCGGGAATAGGCGACGAGCAGTACTTC

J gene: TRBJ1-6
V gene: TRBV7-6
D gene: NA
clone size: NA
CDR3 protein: CASSFMGGSPLHF
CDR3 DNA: TGTGCCAGCAGCTTTATGGGAGGCTCACCCCTCCACTTT

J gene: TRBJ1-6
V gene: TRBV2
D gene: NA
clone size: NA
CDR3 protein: CAKGGGHSVGSLHF
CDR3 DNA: TGTGCCAAAGGAGGGGGACATTCGGTGGGGTCCCTCCACTTT

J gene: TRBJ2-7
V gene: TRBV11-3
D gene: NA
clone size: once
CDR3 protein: CASSLGAGDTYEQYF
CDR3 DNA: TGTGCCAGCAGCCTCGGGGCAGGGGATACCTACGAGCAGTACTTC

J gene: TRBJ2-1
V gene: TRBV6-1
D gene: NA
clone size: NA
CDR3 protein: CASSAITPNEQFF
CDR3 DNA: TGTGCCAGCAGTGCTATCACCCCGAATGAGCAGTTCTTC

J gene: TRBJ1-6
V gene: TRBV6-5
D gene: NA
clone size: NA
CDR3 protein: CASRNMGGPLHF
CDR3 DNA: TGTGCCAGCAGAAACATGGGAGGGCCCCTCCACTTT

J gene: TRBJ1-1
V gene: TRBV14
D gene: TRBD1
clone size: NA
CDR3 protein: CASSPTAGGGSEAFF
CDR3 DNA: TGTGCCAGCAGCCCCACCGCAGGGGGCGGCAGTGAAGCTTTCTTT